This entry describes one T cell receptor beta chain. Generated by immunoSEQ multiplex PCR, the TCRdb table keeps only in-frame clones and is missing some. Of about 730,000 clones listed, 70% to 90% are singletons. There are 13 residues in the CDR3. The V gene's germline CDR1 is MGHRA and CDR2 YSYEKL. Germline trimming cut 5 bases from V and 6 bases from J; bases unmatched to any gene: 4. This entry is derived from a study of shared T cell receptors in the human thymus. These data were also filed under a second study, of human thymus T cells. Per that paper: Thymus tissue was removed during corrective cardiac surgery.

The sample consisted of thymocytes. The rearrangement links TRBV4-1 to TRBJ2-1, with 7 bases fitting TRBD2. This receptor was identified in a girl less than two years old with a congenital heart defect. The CDR3 sequence is CASSKGLCNEQFF. The CDR3 coding sequence is TGCGCCAGCAGCAAGGGACTATGCAATGAGCAGTTCTTC.